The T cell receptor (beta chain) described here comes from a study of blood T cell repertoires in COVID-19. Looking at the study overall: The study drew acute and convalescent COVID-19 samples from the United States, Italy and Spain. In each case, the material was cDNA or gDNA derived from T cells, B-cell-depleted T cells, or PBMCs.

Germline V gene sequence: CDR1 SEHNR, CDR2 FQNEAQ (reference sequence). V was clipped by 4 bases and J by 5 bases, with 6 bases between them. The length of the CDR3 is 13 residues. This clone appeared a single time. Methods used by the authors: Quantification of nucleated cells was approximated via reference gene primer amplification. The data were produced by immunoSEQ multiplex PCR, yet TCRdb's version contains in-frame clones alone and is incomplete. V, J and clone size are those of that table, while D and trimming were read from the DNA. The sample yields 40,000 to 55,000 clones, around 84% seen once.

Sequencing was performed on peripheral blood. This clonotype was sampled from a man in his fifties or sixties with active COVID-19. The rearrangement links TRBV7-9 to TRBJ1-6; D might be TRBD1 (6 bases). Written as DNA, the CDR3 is TGTGCCAGCAGCTGGACAGATAATTCACCCCTCCACTTT. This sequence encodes CASSWTDNSPLHF. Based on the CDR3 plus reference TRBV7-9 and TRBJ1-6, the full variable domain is DTGVSQNPRHKITKRGQNVTFRCDPISEHNRLYWYRQTLGQGPEFLTYFQNEAQLEKSRLLSDRFSAERPKGSFSTLEIQRTEQGDSAMYLCASSWTDNSPLHFGNGTRLTVT.